This T cell receptor beta chain was observed in a study of OX40 agonist ivuxolimab in advanced cancers. Across the whole study: Every 2 weeks, patients got intravenous ivuxolimab at one of six dose levels (0.01-10 mg/kg). Two patients with cutaneous melanoma and one with hepatocellular carcinoma, three in total, showed partial responses. Notes on the study in general: Patients who responded partially at 0.1-3.0 mg/kg showed clonal expansion ranking among the lowest. Antigens targeted by the expanded peripheral T cells were not determined.

Here immunoSEQ multiplex PCR was the method, and the copy in TCRdb shows in-frame clones only, minus some. The data show tens of thousands of clones, with about 90% seen just once and under 0.65% held by the top ten. Concerning this clone: Its antigen is unknown.

The sample consisted of CD4+ or CD8+ T cells sorted from blood, taken in a trial of the OX40 agonist ivuxolimab. The origin of this receptor is an adult with an advanced solid tumor such as melanoma, head and neck, liver or kidney cancer.

The CDR3, as DNA: TGTGCCAGTAGTACTAGCGGGATCAATGAGCAGTTCTTC. As protein: CASSTSGINEQFF. The chain recombines TRBV19 with TRBJ2-1; TRBD2 matches at 9 bases. Germline V lookup: CDR1 LNHDA, CDR2 SQIVND (reference sequence). The CDR3 is 13 residues long. The V gene end was trimmed by 4 bases and the J gene end by 6 bases; junction bases not matched to a gene: 1.